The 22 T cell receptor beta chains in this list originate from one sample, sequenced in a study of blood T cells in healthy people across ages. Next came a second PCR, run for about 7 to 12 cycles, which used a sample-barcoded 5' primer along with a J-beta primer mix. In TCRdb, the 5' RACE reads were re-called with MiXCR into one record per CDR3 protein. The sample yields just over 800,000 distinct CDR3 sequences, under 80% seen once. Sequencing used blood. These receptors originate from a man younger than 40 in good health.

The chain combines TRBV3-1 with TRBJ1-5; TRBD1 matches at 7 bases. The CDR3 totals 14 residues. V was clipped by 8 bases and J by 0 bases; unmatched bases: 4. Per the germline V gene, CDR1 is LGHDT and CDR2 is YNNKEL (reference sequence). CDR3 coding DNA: TGTGCCAGCGGGGACAGAGATAGCAATCAGCCCCAGCATTTT. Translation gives CASGDRDSNQPQHF.

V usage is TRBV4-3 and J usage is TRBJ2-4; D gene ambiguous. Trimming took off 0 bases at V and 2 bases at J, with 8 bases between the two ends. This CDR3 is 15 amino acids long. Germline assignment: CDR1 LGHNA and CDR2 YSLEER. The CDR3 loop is CASSQEASSKNIQYF. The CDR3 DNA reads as TGCGCCAGCAGCCAAGAGGCCAGTTCCAAAAACATTCAGTACTTC.

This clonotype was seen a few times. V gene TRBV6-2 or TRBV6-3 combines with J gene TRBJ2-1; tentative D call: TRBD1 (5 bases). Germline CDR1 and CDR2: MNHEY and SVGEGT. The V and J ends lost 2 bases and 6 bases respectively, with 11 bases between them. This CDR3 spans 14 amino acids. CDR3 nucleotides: TGTGCCAGCAGTTACCTGACAGACTTCAATGAGCAGTTCTTC. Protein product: CASSYLTDFNEQFF.

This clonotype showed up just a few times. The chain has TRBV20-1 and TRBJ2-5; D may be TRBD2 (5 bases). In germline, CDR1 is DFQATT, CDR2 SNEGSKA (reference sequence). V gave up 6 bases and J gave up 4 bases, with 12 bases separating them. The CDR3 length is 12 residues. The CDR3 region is CSARPAAETQYF. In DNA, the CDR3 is TGCAGTGCCCGCCCAGCGGCAGAGACCCAGTACTTC.

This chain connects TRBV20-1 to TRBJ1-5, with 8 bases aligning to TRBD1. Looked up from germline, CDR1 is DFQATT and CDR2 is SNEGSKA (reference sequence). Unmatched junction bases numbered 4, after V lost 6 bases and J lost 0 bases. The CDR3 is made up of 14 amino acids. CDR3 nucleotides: TGCAGTGCCAGGGGGCTGAATAGCAATCAGCCCCAGCATTTT. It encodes CSARGLNSNQPQHF.

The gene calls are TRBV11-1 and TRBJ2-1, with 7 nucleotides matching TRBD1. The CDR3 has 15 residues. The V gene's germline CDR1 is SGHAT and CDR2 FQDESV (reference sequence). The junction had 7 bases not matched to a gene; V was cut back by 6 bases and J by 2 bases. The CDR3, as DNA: TGTGCCAGCAGTCCCACAGGGGCCACCTACAATGAGCAGTTCTTC. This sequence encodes CASSPTGATYNEQFF.

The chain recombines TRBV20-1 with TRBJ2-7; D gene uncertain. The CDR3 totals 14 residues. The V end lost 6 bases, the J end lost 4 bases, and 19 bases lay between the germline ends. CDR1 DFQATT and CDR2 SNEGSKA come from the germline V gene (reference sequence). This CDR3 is CSATKRTLRYEQYF. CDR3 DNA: TGCAGTGCAACTAAACGGACCCTTAGATACGAGCAGTACTTC.

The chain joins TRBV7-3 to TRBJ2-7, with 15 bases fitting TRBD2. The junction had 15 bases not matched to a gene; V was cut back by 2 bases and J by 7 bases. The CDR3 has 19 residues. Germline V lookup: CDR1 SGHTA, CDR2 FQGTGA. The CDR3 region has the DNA TGTGCCAGCAGCTTATGGGGGACTAGCGGGGGGATGCTCCACAATGAGCAGTACTTC. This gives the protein CASSLWGTSGGMLHNEQYF.

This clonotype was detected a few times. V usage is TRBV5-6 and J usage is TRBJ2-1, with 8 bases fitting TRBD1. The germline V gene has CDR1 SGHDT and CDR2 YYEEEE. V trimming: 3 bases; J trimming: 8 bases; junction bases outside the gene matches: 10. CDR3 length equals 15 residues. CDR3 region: CASSYGQGIMDEQFF. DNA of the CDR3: TGTGCCAGCAGCTACGGACAGGGTATTATGGATGAGCAGTTCTTC.

CDR3 DNA: TGTGCCAGCAGCGTAGCTAGGTCGTATGGCTACACCTTC. It encodes CASSVARSYGYTF. This chain links TRBV9 with TRBJ1-2; D gene unclear. The V end lost 0 bases, the J end lost 5 bases, and 8 bases lay between the germline ends. The CDR3 extends over 13 amino acids. Germline V lookup: CDR1 SGDLS, CDR2 YYNGEE.

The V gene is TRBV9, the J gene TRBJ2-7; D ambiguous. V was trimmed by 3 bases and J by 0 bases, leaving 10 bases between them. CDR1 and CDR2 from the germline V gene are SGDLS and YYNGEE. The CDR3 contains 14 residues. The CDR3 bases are TGTGCCAGCAGCGCCGTTCCTTACTCCTACGAGCAGTACTTC. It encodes CASSAVPYSYEQYF.

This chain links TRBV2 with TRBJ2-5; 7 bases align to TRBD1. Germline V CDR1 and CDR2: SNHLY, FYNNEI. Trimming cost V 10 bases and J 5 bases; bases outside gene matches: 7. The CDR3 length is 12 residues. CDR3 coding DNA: TGTGCCACCTCGACAGGGATGGAGACCCAGTACTTC. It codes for CATSTGMETQYF.

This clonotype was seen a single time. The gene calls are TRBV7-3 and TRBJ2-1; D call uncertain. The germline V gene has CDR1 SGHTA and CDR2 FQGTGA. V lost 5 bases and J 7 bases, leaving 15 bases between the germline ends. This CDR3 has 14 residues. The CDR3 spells CASSTDSARNEQFF. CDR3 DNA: TGTGCCAGCAGCACAGACTCCGCCAGGAATGAGCAGTTCTTC.

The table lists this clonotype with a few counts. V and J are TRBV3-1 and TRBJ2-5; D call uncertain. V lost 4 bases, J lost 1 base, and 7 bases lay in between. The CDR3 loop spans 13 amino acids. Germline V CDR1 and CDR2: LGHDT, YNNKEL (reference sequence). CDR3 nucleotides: TGTGCCAGCAGCCCCCGCGTCCAAGAGACCCAGTACTTC. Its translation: CASSPRVQETQYF.

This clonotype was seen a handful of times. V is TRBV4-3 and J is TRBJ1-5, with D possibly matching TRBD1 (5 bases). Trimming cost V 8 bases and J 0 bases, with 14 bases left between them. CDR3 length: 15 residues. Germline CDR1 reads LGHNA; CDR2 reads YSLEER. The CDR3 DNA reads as TGCGCCAGCGGCCTGACAGCCTATAGCAATCAGCCCCAGCATTTT. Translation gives CASGLTAYSNQPQHF.

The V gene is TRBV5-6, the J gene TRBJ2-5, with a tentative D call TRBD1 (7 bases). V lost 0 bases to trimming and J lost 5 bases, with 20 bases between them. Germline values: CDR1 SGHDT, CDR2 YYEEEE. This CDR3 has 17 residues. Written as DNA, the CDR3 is TGTGCCAGCAGCTTGGGTCTGGCAGGGGGAGGAATGGAGACCCAGTACTTC. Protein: CASSLGLAGGGMETQYF.

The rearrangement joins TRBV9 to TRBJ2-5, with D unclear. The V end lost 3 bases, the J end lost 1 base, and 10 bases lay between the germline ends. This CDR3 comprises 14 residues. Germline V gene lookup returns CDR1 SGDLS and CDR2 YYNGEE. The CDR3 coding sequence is TGTGCCAGCAGCGGCGGACCACTCCAAGAGACCCAGTACTTC. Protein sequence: CASSGGPLQETQYF.

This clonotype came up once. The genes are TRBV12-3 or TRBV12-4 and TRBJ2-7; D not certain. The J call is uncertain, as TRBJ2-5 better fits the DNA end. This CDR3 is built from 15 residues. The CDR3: CASSLGAGGPETQYF. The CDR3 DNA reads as TGTGCCAGCAGTTTAGGGGCCGGCGGCCCGGAGACCCAGTACTTC.

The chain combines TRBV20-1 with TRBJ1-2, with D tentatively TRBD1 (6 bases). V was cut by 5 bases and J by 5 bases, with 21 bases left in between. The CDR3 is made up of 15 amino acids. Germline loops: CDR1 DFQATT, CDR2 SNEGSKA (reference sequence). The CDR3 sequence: CSAGGGAGSVYGYTF. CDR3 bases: TGCAGTGCTGGGGGGGGGGCTGGCTCGGTTTATGGCTACACCTTC.

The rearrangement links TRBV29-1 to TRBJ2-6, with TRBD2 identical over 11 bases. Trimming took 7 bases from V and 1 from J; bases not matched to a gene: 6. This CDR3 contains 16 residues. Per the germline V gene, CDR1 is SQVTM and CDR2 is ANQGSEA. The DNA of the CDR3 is TGCAGCGCTAGACTAGCGGGGCTATCTGGGGCCAACGTCCTGACTTTC. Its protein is CSARLAGLSGANVLTF.

In DNA form, the CDR3 reads TGTGCCTGCGGGACAGGGGGTGTGGAGACCCAGTACTTC. It translates to CACGTGGVETQYF. The V call is TRBV30, the J call TRBJ2-7; the match to TRBD1 covers 11 bases. The DNA end is a closer match to TRBJ2-5, so the J assignment may be wrong. The CDR3 runs 13 residues. Germline loops: CDR1 GTSNPN, CDR2 SVGIG (reference sequence).

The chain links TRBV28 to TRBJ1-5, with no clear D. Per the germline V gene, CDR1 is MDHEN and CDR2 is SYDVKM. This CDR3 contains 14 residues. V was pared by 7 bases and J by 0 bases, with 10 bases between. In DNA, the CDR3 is TGTGCCAGCACCTCACGGATTAGCAATCAGCCCCAGCATTTT. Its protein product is CASTSRISNQPQHF.